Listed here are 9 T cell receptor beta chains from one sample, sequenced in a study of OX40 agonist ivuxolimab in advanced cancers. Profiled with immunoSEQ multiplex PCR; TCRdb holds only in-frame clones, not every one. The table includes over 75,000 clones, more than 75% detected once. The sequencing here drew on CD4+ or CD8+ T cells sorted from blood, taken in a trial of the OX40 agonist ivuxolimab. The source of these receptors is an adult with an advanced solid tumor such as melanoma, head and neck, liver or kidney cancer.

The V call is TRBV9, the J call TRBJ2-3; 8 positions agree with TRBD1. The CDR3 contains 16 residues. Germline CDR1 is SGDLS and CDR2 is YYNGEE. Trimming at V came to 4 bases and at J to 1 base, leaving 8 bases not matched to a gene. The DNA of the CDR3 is TGTGCCAGCAGCCCCCGGGACAGGTTAGGCACAGATACGCAGTATTTT. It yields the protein CASSPRDRLGTDTQYF.

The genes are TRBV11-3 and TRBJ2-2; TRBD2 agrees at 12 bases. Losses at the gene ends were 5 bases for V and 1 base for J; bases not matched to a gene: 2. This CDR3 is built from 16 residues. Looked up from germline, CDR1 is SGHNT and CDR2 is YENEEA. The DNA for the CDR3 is TGTGCCAGCAGCCCGGGACTAGCGGGGAACACCGGGGAGCTGTTTTTT. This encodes CASSPGLAGNTGELFF.

The CDR3 spells CASSLGFLASPHTF. In DNA form, the CDR3 reads TGTGCCAGCAGCTTGGGGTTTTTGGCCTCCCCCCACACCTTC. The chain uses TRBV5-6 and TRBJ1-2; D not certain. The CDR3 runs 14 residues. Germline values: CDR1 SGHDT, CDR2 YYEEEE. V lost 0 bases to trimming and J lost 12 bases, with 18 bases between them.

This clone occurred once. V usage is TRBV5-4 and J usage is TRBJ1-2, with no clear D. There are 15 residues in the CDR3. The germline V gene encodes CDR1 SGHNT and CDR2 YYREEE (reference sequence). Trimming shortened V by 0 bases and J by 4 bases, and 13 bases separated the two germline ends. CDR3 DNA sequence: TGTGCCAGCAGCTTGGTCCTGGGGTTAAGCTATGGCTACACCTTC. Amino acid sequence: CASSLVLGLSYGYTF.

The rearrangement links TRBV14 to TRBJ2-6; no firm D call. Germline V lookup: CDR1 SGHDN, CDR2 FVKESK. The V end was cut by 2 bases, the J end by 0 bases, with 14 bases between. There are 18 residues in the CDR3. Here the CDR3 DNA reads TGTGCCAGCAGCCAATTGTCGGGTCTCGGCTCTGGGGCCAACGTCCTGACTTTC. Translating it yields CASSQLSGLGSGANVLTF.

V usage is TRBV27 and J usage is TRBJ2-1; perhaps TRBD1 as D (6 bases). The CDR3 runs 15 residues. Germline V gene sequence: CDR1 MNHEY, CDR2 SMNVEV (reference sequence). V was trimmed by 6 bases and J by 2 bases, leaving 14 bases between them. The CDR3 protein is CASRSRGTTYNEQFF. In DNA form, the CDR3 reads TGTGCCAGCAGGTCCAGGGGCACTACCTACAATGAGCAGTTCTTC.

This CDR3 is CASSQGGATNEKLFF. For the CDR3, the DNA is TGTGCCAGCAGCCAAGGGGGAGCAACTAATGAAAAACTGTTTTTT. The chain couples TRBV6-1 to TRBJ1-4, with D tentatively TRBD1 (6 bases). Deletions cut 6 bases from V and 0 bases from J, with 11 bases between. Looked up from germline, CDR1 is MNHNS and CDR2 is SASEGT. This CDR3 contains 15 residues.

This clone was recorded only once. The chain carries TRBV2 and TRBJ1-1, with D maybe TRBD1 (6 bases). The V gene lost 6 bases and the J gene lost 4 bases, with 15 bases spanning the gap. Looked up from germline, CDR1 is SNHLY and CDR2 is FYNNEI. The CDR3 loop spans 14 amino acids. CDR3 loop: CASRGGRGITEAFF. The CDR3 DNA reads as TGTGCCAGCAGAGGGGGACGGGGGATCACTGAAGCTTTCTTT.

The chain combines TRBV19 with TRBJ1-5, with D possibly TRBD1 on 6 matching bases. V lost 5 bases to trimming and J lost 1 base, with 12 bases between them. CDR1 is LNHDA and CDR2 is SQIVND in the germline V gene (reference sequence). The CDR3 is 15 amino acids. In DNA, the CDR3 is TGTGCCAGTAGTGTAAACAGGGTGAGCAATCAGCCCCAGCATTTT. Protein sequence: CASSVNRVSNQPQHF.